What follows are 18 T cell receptor beta chains derived from one specimen sequenced in a study of T cell repertoires in cytomegalovirus infection. Antigens of these TCRs are unknown. TCRdb redid the calling of the reads with MiXCR, one entry per CDR3 protein. The sample contains about 110,000 distinct CDR3 sequences, under 50% of which appear only once. The sample was CD8+ T cells from cultured PBMCs, taken from culture after CMV antigen stimulation. The origin of the receptors is a human donor in good health (CMV status not recorded). Some clones in this sample may be carry-over from other donors' samples.

V usage is TRBV29-1 and J usage is TRBJ1-1, with D perhaps TRBD1 (5 bases). Looked up from germline, CDR1 is SQVTM and CDR2 is ANQGSEA. This CDR3 is 13 amino acids long. Deletions cut 8 bases from V and 6 bases from J, with 19 bases between. CDR3 residues: CSSFPGWSSEAFF. CDR3 coding DNA: TGCAGCTCCTTCCCAGGGTGGTCTTCTGAAGCTTTCTTT.

This clonotype was seen a few times. This rearrangement joins TRBV28 to TRBJ2-7; a weak D match, TRBD1 (5 bases). The V end lost 3 bases, the J end lost 3 bases, and 15 bases lay between the germline ends. This CDR3 has 15 amino acids. The germline V gene has CDR1 MDHEN and CDR2 SYDVKM. CDR3 sequence (DNA): TGTGCCAGCAGTTTGGGGCAGGGTCCCCTCTACGAGCAGTACTTC. Protein sequence: CASSLGQGPLYEQYF.

Only a few counts were recorded for this clonotype. This chain uses TRBV10-3 with TRBJ2-3; TRBD1 matches at 7 bases. The CDR3 has 14 amino acids. Germline CDR1 ENHRY, CDR2 SYGVKD. Germline trimming cut 3 bases from V and 3 bases from J; bases unmatched to any gene: 3. CDR3 nucleotide sequence: TGTGCCATCAGTGAAGAACAGGGGACAGATACGCAGTATTTT. Its translation: CAISEEQGTDTQYF.

This clonotype was counted between two and nine times. This chain uses TRBV7-9 with TRBJ2-5; the D gene could be TRBD1 or TRBD2 (5 bases each). Trimming removed 1 base from V and 3 bases from J, with 12 bases in between. Per the germline V gene, CDR1 is SEHNR and CDR2 is FQNEAQ (reference sequence). The CDR3 length is 15 residues. The CDR3 coding sequence is TGTGCCAGCAGCTTAGAGTTGGGACCCAAAGAGACCCAGTACTTC. Its protein product is CASSLELGPKETQYF.

This rearrangement joins TRBV7-2 to TRBJ2-2; D unclear. Trimming cost V 1 base and J 6 bases, with 9 bases left between them. CDR1 is SGHTA and CDR2 is FQGNSA in the germline V gene. The CDR3 is made up of 14 amino acids. The CDR3 bases are TGTGCCAGCAGCTTAGATTTCCCCCCCGGGGAGCTGTTTTTT. It is translated as CASSLDFPPGELFF.

The J gene is TRBJ1-1, the V gene TRBV13; a possible D gene is TRBD1 (6 bases). Germline V lookup: CDR1 PRHDT, CDR2 FYEKMQ (reference sequence). Trimming stripped 0 bases from V and 8 bases from J, with 16 bases between. The CDR3 is 15 residues long. The CDR3 coding sequence is TGTGCCAGCAGCTTAGGAGGGGGGGATATTTCGGAAGCTTTCTTT. Translating gives CASSLGGGDISEAFF. Full variable domain (outside the CDR3, taken from reference TRBV13 and TRBJ1-1): AAGVIQSPRHLIKEKRETATLKCYPIPRHDTVYWYQQGPGQDPQFLISFYEKMQSDKGSIPDRFSAQQFSDYHSELNMSSLELGDSALYFCASSLGGGDISEAFFGQGTRLTVV.

The J gene is TRBJ2-6, the V gene TRBV19, with 8 positions matching TRBD1. Germline CDR1 reads LNHDA; CDR2 reads SQIVND (reference sequence). V was pared by 5 bases and J by 3 bases, with 3 bases of the junction left unmatched. The CDR3 contains 15 residues. The CDR3 protein is CASSWGTGGANVLTF. Here the CDR3 DNA reads TGTGCCAGTAGTTGGGGGACAGGTGGGGCCAACGTCCTGACTTTC.

The chain links TRBV7-9 to TRBJ2-7, with 8 positions matching TRBD2. The germline CDR1 and CDR2 sequences are SEHNR and FQNEAQ (reference sequence). The CDR3 contains 14 residues. The V gene end was trimmed by 1 base and the J gene end by 2 bases; junction bases not matched to a gene: 1. The CDR3 loop reads CASSLGGLAYEQYF. The DNA of the CDR3 is TGTGCCAGCAGCTTAGGGGGACTAGCCTACGAGCAGTACTTC.

This clonotype has just a few counts. The chain links TRBV9 to TRBJ2-2, with unresolved D. The CDR3 has 15 residues. Deletions cut 4 bases from V and 5 bases from J, with 15 bases between. Germline V gene lookup returns CDR1 SGDLS and CDR2 YYNGEE. The CDR3 bases are TGTGCCAGCAGCCCCCGGACCCTGAGAACCGGGGAGCTGTTTTTT. Its protein product is CASSPRTLRTGELFF.

The V and J genes are TRBV19 and TRBJ1-1; tentatively, D is TRBD1 (5 bases). V lost 3 bases and J lost 4, with 12 bases in between. From germline, CDR1 is LNHDA and CDR2 SQIVND (reference sequence). CDR3 length: 14 amino acids. The CDR3 region is CASSIRNRSTEAFF. CDR3 DNA: TGTGCCAGTAGTATTCGGAACAGGTCCACTGAAGCTTTCTTT.

The chain uses TRBV6-2 or TRBV6-3 and TRBJ2-2; TRBD1 is a possible D gene (5 bases). Per the germline V gene, CDR1 is MNHEY and CDR2 is SVGEGT. V lost 8 bases to trimming and J lost 2 bases, with 12 bases between them. This CDR3 has 14 amino acids. This CDR3 reads CASLPRGNTGELFF. In DNA, the CDR3 is TGTGCCAGCCTCCCTAGGGGAAACACCGGGGAGCTGTTTTTT.

The chain employs TRBV27 and TRBJ2-1; no definite D call. Trimming shortened V by 5 bases and J by 6 bases, and 17 bases separated the two germline ends. The CDR3 is made up of 15 amino acids. Germline CDR1 reads MNHEY; CDR2 reads SMNVEV (reference sequence). The CDR3 is CASSRPLRGGNEQFF. CDR3 in DNA: TGTGCCAGCAGTAGACCCCTACGCGGCGGCAATGAGCAGTTCTTC.

The V gene is TRBV5-1, the J gene TRBJ2-3; 8 nucleotides align to TRBD2. Germline assignment: CDR1 SGHRS and CDR2 YFSETQ. The CDR3 has 16 amino acids. The trim removed 9 bases at V and 8 bases at J, leaving 20 bases unmatched. CDR3 sequence: CATAESSGSLLGTQYF. In DNA form, the CDR3 reads TGCGCCACCGCGGAGTCTAGCGGGTCTCTCCTAGGTACGCAGTATTTT.

The chain couples TRBV19 to TRBJ2-2; no firm D call. Trimming cost V 4 bases and J 0 bases, with 6 bases left between them. There are 14 residues in the CDR3. Germline V gene data show CDR1 as LNHDA and CDR2 as SQIVND (reference sequence). As DNA, the CDR3 is TGTGCCAGTAGTAGTGGACCGAACACCGGGGAGCTGTTTTTT. Translation: CASSSGPNTGELFF.

The chain carries TRBV9 and TRBJ2-1; 9 positions match TRBD2. The CDR3 has 15 residues. Germline loops: CDR1 SGDLS, CDR2 YYNGEE. V was clipped by 3 bases and J by 8 bases; unmatched bases: 9. For the CDR3, the DNA is TGTGCCAGCAGCGGAAGCGGGGGGAATTACGATGAGCAGTTCTTC. Amino acid sequence: CASSGSGGNYDEQFF.

The CDR3 coding sequence is TGTGCCAGCAGTTTAAAGGGGGCGAATTCACCCCTCCACTTT. This sequence encodes CASSLKGANSPLHF. The chain has TRBV27 and TRBJ1-6; TRBD1 aligns across 7 bases. Germline V gene lookup returns CDR1 MNHEY and CDR2 SMNVEV (reference sequence). CDR3 length: 14 residues. The V gene end was trimmed by 2 bases and the J gene end by 7 bases; junction bases not matched to a gene: 2.

In this sample, this clonotype turned up many times. The chain combines TRBV7-9 with TRBJ2-7; tentative D call: TRBD2 (5 bases). The CDR3 contains 11 residues. Trimming left V 5 bases short and J 5 bases short, with 7 bases between. CDR1 is SEHNR, CDR2 FQNEAQ, per germline (reference sequence). DNA for the CDR3: TGTGCCAGCAGCCTCGGGGACGAGCAGTACTTC. It translates to CASSLGDEQYF.

This clonotype has ten or more counts. The genes are TRBV7-9 and TRBJ2-1; 10 positions agree with TRBD2. The junction had 4 bases not matched to a gene; V was cut back by 4 bases and J by 4 bases. The CDR3 sequence is 15 residues long. From germline, CDR1 is SEHNR and CDR2 FQNEAQ (reference sequence). The CDR3 sequence: CASSSLAGLYNEQFF. CDR3 sequence (DNA): TGTGCCAGCAGCTCACTAGCGGGGTTGTACAATGAGCAGTTCTTC.